This T cell receptor beta chain was documented in a study of blood T cells in healthy people across ages. Study-wide findings and caveats: Observed TCR beta diversity showed a strong correlation with the percentage of naive T cells as measured by flow cytometry. Diversity estimated from one million T cells was considered an underestimate.

Primed by a sample-barcoded 5' primer and a J-beta primer mix, a second PCR proceeded for roughly 6 to 12 cycles. A single record per CDR3 protein comes from TCRdb applying MiXCR to the 5' RACE reads. The sample has roughly 500,000 distinct CDR3 sequences, roughly a quarter seen once. CDR1 and CDR2 from the germline V gene are SQVTM and ANQGSEA. This CDR3 has 13 residues. V dropped 6 bases and J dropped 5; count of bases not matched to a gene: 9. This clonotype was observed a handful of times. Its antigen is still unknown. The sample taken for sequencing was blood. The chain combines TRBV29-1 with TRBJ2-5; 7 nucleotides agree with TRBD2. The sequence was obtained from a woman in her 70s in good health. The CDR3, as DNA: TGCAGCGTACCAGCGGGAACCTCGGAGACCCAGTACTTC. This translates into CSVPAGTSETQYF.